The clone carrying this TCR beta chain was counted ten times or more. Its specificity is unknown. The sample originates from a study of Graves' ophthalmopathy and Graves' hyperthyroidism. The study's findings and limits: Blood samples also showed most expanded thyroid clonotypes exceeding 0.001 frequency.

TCR beta CDR3 regions were amplified from RNA transcripts. The authors performed first-round RT-PCR with HTBI primers and then a second-round multiplex PCR. TCRdb reanalysed the multiplex PCR reads using MiXCR and keeps one entry per CDR3 protein. Of 200,000 to 250,000 distinct CDR3 sequences in the sample, about 22% were seen once. J lost 4 bases, V lost 1 base, and 2 bases had no gene match. The germline gives CDR1 SGHDN, CDR2 FVKESK. This CDR3 is 14 amino acids long. The chain is built from TRBV14 and TRBJ1-2; 8 nucleotides align to TRBD1. Input material: peripheral blood. The origin of this receptor is a woman in her 50s with Graves' ophthalmopathy. The CDR3 sequence: CASSQAGGGYGYTF. Here the CDR3 DNA reads TGTGCCAGCAGCCAAGCAGGGGGCGGCTATGGCTACACCTTC.